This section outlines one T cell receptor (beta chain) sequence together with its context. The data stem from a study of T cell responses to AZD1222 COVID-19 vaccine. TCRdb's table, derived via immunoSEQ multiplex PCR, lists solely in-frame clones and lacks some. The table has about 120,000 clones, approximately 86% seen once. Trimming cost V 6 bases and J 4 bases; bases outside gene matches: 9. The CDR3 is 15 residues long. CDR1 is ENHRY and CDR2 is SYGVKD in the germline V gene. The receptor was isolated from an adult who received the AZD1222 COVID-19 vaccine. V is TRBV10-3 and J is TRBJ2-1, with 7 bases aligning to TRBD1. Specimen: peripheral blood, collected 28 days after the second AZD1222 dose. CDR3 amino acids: CAISQTGTAYNEQFF. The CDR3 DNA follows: TGTGCCATCAGCCAGACCGGGACAGCTTACAATGAGCAGTTCTTC.